Listed below are T cell receptor beta chains from one sample, sequenced in a study of early T cells in non-severe SARS-CoV-2 infection. TCRdb reanalysed the 5' RACE reads using MiXCR and keeps one entry per CDR3 protein. Here the sample spans about 66,000 distinct CDR3 sequences, roughly 10% being singletons. The sample comprised whole blood. All receptors come from an adult who was a healthcare worker with PCR-confirmed SARS-CoV-2 infection or an uninfected control (not recorded which). CDR3s include the opening cysteine and the closing phenylalanine or tryptophan. A D gene is named only where the DNA matches it firmly. Not all rows give a size; the values are once, few, many and, for expanded clones, a class.

V	size	D	J	CDR3	DNA
TRBV6-5	many	-	TRBJ2-2	CASSYPGWLGELFF	TGTGCCAGCAGTTACCCAGGTTGGCTCGGGGAGCTGTTTTTT
TRBV7-3	many	-	TRBJ2-5	CASSFTAEETQYF	TGTGCCAGCAGCTTTACGGCAGAAGAGACCCAGTACTTC
TRBV11-2	few	-	TRBJ2-2	CASSPGPTGELFF	TGTGCCAGCAGCCCCGGGCCCACCGGGGAGCTGTTTTTT
TRBV9	-	-	TRBJ2-1	CASSVGHLYNEQFF	TGTGCCAGCAGCGTAGGCCACCTCTACAATGAGCAGTTCTTC
TRBV3-1	few	-	TRBJ1-2	CASSRGPGYTF	TGTGCCAGCAGCCGGGGGCCGGGCTACACCTTC
TRBV7-9	few	TRBD1	TRBJ1-6	CASSLGGQASPLHF	TGTGCCAGCAGCTTAGGGGGACAGGCGTCACCCCTCCACTTT
TRBV27	many	-	TRBJ2-6	CATASGANVLTF	TGTGCCACCGCCTCTGGGGCCAACGTCCTGACTTTC
TRBV5-1	-	-	TRBJ2-7	CASSSAAGAYEQYF	TGCGCCAGCAGCTCAGCCGCAGGGGCCTACGAGCAGTACTTC
TRBV20-1	few	TRBD2	TRBJ2-3	CSATGLAITDTQYF	TGCAGTGCTACAGGACTAGCCATCACAGATACGCAGTATTTT
TRBV5-4	-	TRBD1	TRBJ1-5	CASRAVGRGYQPQHF	TGTGCCAGCAGGGCAGTGGGCAGGGGGTATCAGCCCCAGCATTTT
TRBV19	many	TRBD2	TRBJ2-1	CASRSPGLAGEEQFF	TGTGCCAGCCGATCCCCGGGACTAGCGGGAGAGGAGCAGTTCTTC
TRBV6-5	-	-	TRBJ2-7	CASSSKTDSWTYEQYF	TGTGCCAGCAGTTCTAAGACCGACAGCTGGACCTACGAGCAGTACTTC
TRBV7-9	few	-	TRBJ2-3	CASSLTTSTQYF	TGTGCCAGCAGCTTAACGACGAGTACGCAGTATTTT
TRBV5-1	-	-	TRBJ1-6	CASSFGPGPELGSPLHF	TGCGCCAGCAGCTTTGGACCGGGCCCAGAGTTGGGATCACCCCTCCACTTT
TRBV29-1	few	-	TRBJ1-4	CSGQRGEKLFF	TGCAGCGGACAAAGAGGGGAAAAACTGTTTTTT
TRBV27	few	-	TRBJ2-7	CASSGTGTNIPPYEQYF	TGTGCCAGCAGTGGCACCGGGACGAATATACCCCCTTACGAGCAGTACTTC
TRBV20-1	many	-	TRBJ1-6	CSAPTLPGQGFYNSPLHF	TGCAGTGCTCCCACACTACCGGGGCAGGGCTTCTATAATTCACCCCTCCACTTT
TRBV7-2	few	TRBD2	TRBJ2-7	CASSLASFSGSYEQYF	TGTGCCAGCAGCTTAGCGTCATTCAGCGGGAGCTACGAGCAGTACTTC
TRBV9	-	-	TRBJ2-3	CASSGNLGRPYF	TGTGCCAGCAGCGGTAACCTAGGGAGGCCGTATTTT
TRBV20-1	-	-	TRBJ2-5	CSARPAETQYF	TGCAGTGCTAGACCAGCGGAGACCCAGTACTTC
TRBV11-2	few	TRBD2	TRBJ2-3	CASSLARTSDGTDTQYF	TGTGCCAGCAGCCTCGCCCGGACTAGCGATGGTACAGATACGCAGTATTTT
TRBV20-1	many	-	TRBJ1-1	CSARVGPQVNTEAFF	TGCAGTGCTAGAGTGGGGCCACAAGTGAACACTGAAGCTTTCTTT
TRBV5-1	-	-	TRBJ2-1	CASSPEPGSYNEQFF	TGCGCCAGCAGCCCGGAACCGGGTTCGTACAATGAGCAGTTCTTC